This paragraph covers one T cell receptor (beta chain) sequence. Its antigen is still unknown. The read ends 3 residues shy of where the CDR3 ends; the end is completed using the germline J gene. This CDR3 is also generated by other DNA sequences in the sample. The record originates from a study of T cells in women clearing cervical HPV infection. Across the whole study: Blood came at first lesion visit for cases, post-clearance for controls.

General study findings and limits: T-cell numbers per sample were unknown and may explain richness differences.

The CDR3 loop spans 16 amino acids. The V gene's germline CDR1 is SNHLY and CDR2 FYNNEI. V lost 2 bases and J lost 1, with 12 bases in between. The repertoire was sequenced with immunoSEQ multiplex PCR; TCRdb's copy has only in-frame clones and lacks some. The sample holds about 15,000 clones. Sequencing was performed on blood buffy coat. The sequence derives from a woman between 18 and 69 years old with a cervical HPV16 infection that either progressed to CIN3+ or cleared (not recorded which). The rearrangement joins TRBV2 to TRBJ1-5; D is possibly TRBD1 (5 bases). CDR3 amino acids: CASSEQGGRSNQPQHF. The part of the CDR3 DNA that was read is TGTGCCAGCAGTGAACAGGGAGGGAGGAGCAATCAGCCC.